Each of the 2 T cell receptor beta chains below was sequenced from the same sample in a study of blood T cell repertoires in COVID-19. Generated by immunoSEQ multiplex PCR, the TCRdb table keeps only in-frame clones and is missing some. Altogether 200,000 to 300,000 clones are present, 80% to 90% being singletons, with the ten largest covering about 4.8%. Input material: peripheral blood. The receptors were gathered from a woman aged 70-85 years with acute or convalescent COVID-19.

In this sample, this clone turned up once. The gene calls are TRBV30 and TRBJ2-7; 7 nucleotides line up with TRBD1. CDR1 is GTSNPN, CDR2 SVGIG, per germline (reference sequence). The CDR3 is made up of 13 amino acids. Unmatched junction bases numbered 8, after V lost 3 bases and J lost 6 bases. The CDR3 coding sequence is TGTGCCTGGAGCCTTGACAGGGTCTCCGAGCAGTACTTC. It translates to CAWSLDRVSEQYF.

The CDR3 sequence is CASSFLPQGPLKGGELFF. CDR3 nucleotide sequence: TGCGCCAGCAGCTTCCTACCACAGGGGCCCCTAAAGGGCGGGGAGCTGTTTTTT. The V and J genes are TRBV5-1 and TRBJ2-2; 7 nucleotides align to TRBD1. The germline gives CDR1 SGHRS, CDR2 YFSETQ. There are 18 residues in the CDR3. The J segment lost 7 bases and the V segment lost 2 bases, leaving 17 bases of the junction unmatched.